This T cell receptor beta chain was observed in a study of blood T cell repertoires in COVID-19. Study at large: Specimens from acute and convalescent COVID-19 originated in the United States, Italy and Spain. The cDNA or gDNA used as material had been derived from T cells, B-cell-depleted T cells, or PBMCs.

In the source study's methods: Scientists estimated how many nucleated cells there were by amplifying reference gene primers. Profiled with immunoSEQ multiplex PCR; TCRdb holds only in-frame clones, not every one. V and J calls and clone size come straight from that table; D and trimming were deduced from the DNA. The sample holds about 150,000 clones, approximately 80% seen once. V was trimmed by 3 bases and J by 3 bases, leaving 14 bases between them. CDR1 and CDR2 from the germline V gene are ENHRY and SYGVKD. CDR3 length: 15 residues. Material for sequencing was peripheral blood. This chain links TRBV10-3 with TRBJ1-2, with D maybe TRBD1 (6 bases). The clonotype was recovered from a human donor with acute or convalescent COVID-19. The donor label of this sample is uncertain. In DNA form, the CDR3 reads TGTGCCATCAGTGATTTAGGGGGAGGGGACTATGGCTACACCTTC. Translation: CAISDLGGGDYGYTF.